These T cell receptor beta chains were read from a single sample in a study of CD8+ T cells in alopecia areata. Clones were read by immunoSEQ multiplex PCR, and TCRdb kept only the in-frame ones, dropping some. The sample contains about 190,000 clones, 55% to 70% of which appear only once. The material was CD4+ T cells sorted from blood, obtained at week 4, from a patient treated with tofacitinib. The receptors originated from a human donor with alopecia areata. The CDR3 runs from the conserved cysteine through the conserved F or W. The D gene is left open where the match is weak. Size tells how often a clone was seen (once, few, many) or the class of an expanded clone, and some rows leave it out.

V: TRBV30; D: -; J: TRBJ1-5; size: -; DNA: TGTGCCTGGAGCCTCCCCCGGCAGCCCCAGCATTTT; CDR3: CAWSLPRQPQHF
V: TRBV30; D: -; J: TRBJ1-3; size: few; DNA: TGTGCCTGCTACAGAGGATCCTCTGGAAACACCATATATTTT; CDR3: CACYRGSSGNTIYF
V: TRBV6-5; D: -; J: TRBJ1-2; size: -; DNA: TGTGCCAGCAGTTACTCTACACAAGGCTACACCTTC; CDR3: CASSYSTQGYTF
V: TRBV29-1; D: -; J: TRBJ2-3; size: few; DNA: TGCAGCGTTGAAGATCTTTGGCTAGATACGCAGTATTTT; CDR3: CSVEDLWLDTQYF
V: TRBV20-1; D: -; J: TRBJ1-1; size: few; DNA: TGCAGTGCTAGTAGGAACACTGAAGCTTTCTTT; CDR3: CSASRNTEAFF
V: TRBV10-3; D: TRBD1; J: TRBJ1-1; size: -; DNA: TGTGCCATCCCCCCAGGGGGTACTGAAGCTTTCTTT; CDR3: CAIPPGGTEAFF
V: TRBV29-1; D: -; J: TRBJ2-3; size: -; DNA: TGCAGCGTAAACCGAGTGTGGCGAGATACGCAGTATTTT; CDR3: CSVNRVWRDTQYF
V: TRBV7-9; D: TRBD2; J: TRBJ2-3; size: few; DNA: TGTGCCAGCAGCTTAGGAGGCGGGAGGGTCGCAGATACGCAGTATTTT; CDR3: CASSLGGGRVADTQYF
V: TRBV29-1; D: TRBD1; J: TRBJ1-2; size: -; DNA: TGCAGCGTTGATGGACAGGGGGCTGCGGGCTACACCTTC; CDR3: CSVDGQGAAGYTF
V: TRBV6-1; D: -; J: TRBJ2-3; size: -; DNA: TGTGCCAGCAGGGACAGTACAGATACGCAGTATTTT; CDR3: CASRDSTDTQYF
V: TRBV29-1; D: TRBD1; J: TRBJ2-5; size: -; DNA: TGCAGCGTTAAAGGGACAGCCACCCAAGAGACCCAGTACTTC; CDR3: CSVKGTATQETQYF
V: TRBV14; D: -; J: TRBJ2-2; size: -; DNA: TGTGCCAGCAGCCAAGTCGGTAACACCGGGGAGCTGTTTTTT; CDR3: CASSQVGNTGELFF
V: TRBV29-1; D: -; J: TRBJ2-5; size: -; DNA: TGCAGCGTCGGTGGGCAGGCCGGGGGAGAGACCCAGTACTTC; CDR3: CSVGGQAGGETQYF
V: TRBV7-2; D: -; J: TRBJ1-2; size: -; DNA: TGTGCCAGCAGCTTAGTAGGACCCGGCGGTAACTATGGCTACACCTTC; CDR3: CASSLVGPGGNYGYTF
V: TRBV29-1; D: -; J: TRBJ2-7; size: -; DNA: TGCAGCGTTGAAGAAGTAGCTACCTACGAGCAGTACTTC; CDR3: CSVEEVATYEQYF
V: TRBV29-1; D: -; J: TRBJ2-7; size: few; DNA: TGCAGCGTTAGAGAAAAACGGCAGTACTTC; CDR3: CSVREKRQYF